Presented here are 14 T cell receptor beta chains from one specimen sequenced in a study of T cell repertoires in cytomegalovirus infection. MiXCR, applied by TCRdb to the reads, yields one record per CDR3 protein. The profile shows a few hundred thousand distinct CDR3 sequences, roughly a sixth of them singletons. The sample taken for sequencing was PBMCs. The receptors were gathered from a human donor in good health (CMV status not recorded). Some clones in this sample may be carry-over from other donors' samples.

Remarks on this clonotype: A much bigger clone sits one base away, suggesting this may be a read error. This rearrangement joins TRBV5-6 to TRBJ1-5, with TRBD1 matching 8 bases. The CDR3 totals 13 residues. V lost 3 bases and J lost 5; bases outside the gene matches: 1. Germline CDR1 SGHDT, CDR2 YYEEEE. The CDR3 loop is CASSSTGDQPQHF. The CDR3 nucleotides are TGTGCCAGCAGCTCGACAGGGGATCAGCCCCAGCATTTT.

This clonotype was detected a few times. The chain has TRBV6-6 and TRBJ2-5; D not resolved. The CDR3 is 16 residues long. Trimming removed 0 bases from V and 1 base from J, with 12 bases in between. Germline-derived CDR1 and CDR2 are MNHNY and SVGAGI (reference sequence). CDR3 residues: CASSYSGGITQETQYF. DNA for the CDR3: TGTGCCAGCAGTTACTCTGGCGGTATTACCCAAGAGACCCAGTACTTC.

This clonotype was seen only a few times. V usage is TRBV12-3 or TRBV12-4 and J usage is TRBJ2-2; unclear D gene. The CDR3 sequence is 13 residues long. Trimming stripped 3 bases from V and 3 bases from J, with 5 bases between. The CDR3 is CASSFWDTGELFF. The DNA of the CDR3 is TGTGCCAGCAGTTTTTGGGACACCGGGGAGCTGTTTTTT.

The chain couples TRBV15 to TRBJ1-4; D not resolved. V was shortened by 1 base and J by 8 bases, with 8 bases between the two germline ends. Germline V gives CDR1 LNHNV, CDR2 YYDKDF (reference sequence). CDR3 length: 13 residues. This CDR3 is CATSRALDEKLFF. CDR3 DNA sequence: TGTGCCACCAGCAGAGCCCTTGACGAAAAACTGTTTTTT.

The J gene is TRBJ2-7, the V gene TRBV5-5; D is unresolved. The germline CDR1 and CDR2 sequences are SGHKS and YYEKEE (reference sequence). With 1 base removed from V and 5 bases from J, the gap between germline ends came to 7 bases. The CDR3 loop spans 12 amino acids. CDR3 DNA sequence: TGTGCCAGCAGCTTGAGTTGGCACGAGCAGTACTTC. It encodes CASSLSWHEQYF.

In its sample, this clonotype was seen many times. The chain uses TRBV3-1 and TRBJ1-6; the D is unclear. Trimming shortened V by 6 bases and J by 5 bases, and 11 bases separated the two germline ends. The CDR3 length is 14 residues. The V gene's germline CDR1 is LGHDT and CDR2 YNNKEL (reference sequence). CDR3 DNA sequence: TGTGCCAGCAGAGAAATGGGGAATAATTCACCCCTCCACTTT. Protein product: CASREMGNNSPLHF. Variable domain in full (rest from reference TRBV3-1 and TRBJ1-6): DTAVSQTPKYLVTQMGNDKSIKCEQNLGHDTMYWYKQDSKKFLKIMFSYNNKELIINETVPNRFSPKSPDKAHLNLHINSLELGDSAVYFCASREMGNNSPLHFGNGTRLTVT.

At least ten counts were recorded for this clonotype. The rearrangement links TRBV19 to TRBJ2-1; D is perhaps TRBD1 (6 bases). Germline CDR1 reads LNHDA; CDR2 reads SQIVND (reference sequence). The length of the CDR3 is 16 residues. V shed 3 bases and J shed 4 bases, with 16 bases lying between them. The CDR3 loop is CASSMVEDRVYNEQFF. The CDR3 DNA follows: TGTGCCAGTAGTATGGTCGAGGACAGAGTGTACAATGAGCAGTTCTTC. The full variable domain, with the rest looked up from reference TRBV19 and TRBJ2-1, is DGGITQSPKYLFRKEGQNVTLSCEQNLNHDAMYWYRQDPGQGLRLIYYSQIVNDFQKGDIAEGYSVSREKKESFPLTVTSAQKNPTAFYLCASSMVEDRVYNEQFFGPGTRLTVL.

This clonotype was recorded many times. The CDR3 sequence: CASSYSLTRGANYGYTF. As DNA, the CDR3 is TGTGCCAGCAGTTACTCCCTTACCAGGGGGGCTAACTATGGCTACACCTTC. This chain connects TRBV6-5 to TRBJ1-2; TRBD1 matches 7 bases. There are 17 residues in the CDR3. Germline CDR1 MNHEY, CDR2 SVGAGI. V lost 0 bases and J lost 0; bases outside the gene matches: 7.

This sequence joins TRBV12-3 or TRBV12-4 and TRBJ1-3; no clear D gene. Trimming removed 8 bases at V and 0 bases at J, with 5 bases between. This CDR3 comprises 12 residues. CDR3: CASRNSGNTIYF. CDR3 DNA: TGTGCCAGCCGGAACTCTGGAAACACCATATATTTT.

This clonotype was found many times. The rearrangement joins TRBV4-2 to TRBJ1-6; D is unresolved. V dropped 4 bases and J dropped 10 bases, with 17 bases sitting between them. The germline CDR1 and CDR2 sequences are LGHNA and YNFKEQ. The CDR3 runs 15 residues. The CDR3 protein is CASSPTGGLGSPLHF. In DNA, the CDR3 is TGTGCCAGCAGCCCGACCGGAGGTCTTGGGTCACCCCTCCACTTT.

This clonotype showed up many times. This chain links TRBV20-1 with TRBJ2-5; 8 nucleotides align to TRBD2. The CDR3 spans 13 residues. The J segment lost 1 base and the V segment lost 6 bases, leaving 4 bases of the junction unmatched. CDR1 is DFQATT and CDR2 is SNEGSKA in the germline V gene (reference sequence). The CDR3 DNA reads TGCAGTGCACCGACTAGCGCCCAAGAGACCCAGTACTTC. The encoded protein is CSAPTSAQETQYF.

The chain has TRBV20-1 and TRBJ1-5; unclear D gene. V gave up 0 bases and J gave up 6 bases, with 18 bases separating them. The CDR3 extends over 16 amino acids. Germline-derived CDR1 and CDR2 are DFQATT and SNEGSKA (reference sequence). This CDR3 reads CSARDRHLRFGQPQHF. The CDR3 nucleotides read TGCAGTGCTAGAGATAGGCATTTGCGCTTTGGTCAGCCCCAGCATTTT.

This sequence joins TRBV18 and TRBJ2-1; 8 bases align to TRBD1. Trimming cost V 0 bases and J 6 bases; bases outside gene matches: 7. This CDR3 comprises 16 residues. Germline CDR1 and CDR2: KGHSH and LQKENI. CDR3 amino acids: CASSPPLLTGANEQFF. The CDR3, as DNA: TGTGCCAGCTCACCACCCCTATTGACAGGGGCCAATGAGCAGTTCTTC. Supplemented by reference TRBV18 and TRBJ2-1, the full variable domain reads NAGVMQNPRHLVRRRGQEARLRCSPMKGHSHVYWYRQLPEEGLKFMVYLQKENIIDESGMPKERFSAEFPKEGPSILRIQQVVRGDSAAYFCASSPPLLTGANEQFFGPGTRLTVL.

This sequence joins TRBV6-5 and TRBJ1-2; TRBD1 might be the D (5 bases). CDR1 is MNHEY and CDR2 is SVGAGI in the germline V gene. This CDR3 has 14 residues. V lost 6 bases to trimming and J lost 2 bases, with 13 bases between them. The CDR3 nucleotides are TGTGCCAGCAGGATTACAGGAACGAACTATGGCTACACCTTC. Translating gives CASRITGTNYGYTF.